These 8 T cell receptor beta chains were all obtained from the same sample, sequenced in a study of cytomegalovirus exposure and HLA in healthy donors. PCR primers comprised 60 Vbeta and 13 Jbeta primers. Measured with immunoSEQ multiplex PCR; TCRdb has only the in-frame clones, and not every one. With tens of thousands of clones in the sample, the ten largest clones hold approximately 1%. Material for sequencing was PBMCs. These receptors originate from a woman between 40 and 50 years old in good health and CMV-seronegative.

The chain employs TRBV27 and TRBJ2-1; D possibly corresponds to TRBD2 (6 bases). The CDR3 is 14 amino acids. Germline lookup yields CDR1 MNHEY and CDR2 SMNVEV (reference sequence). Trimming shortened V by 3 bases and J by 4 bases, and 10 bases separated the two germline ends. The CDR3: CASSFGGSYNEQFF. The CDR3 DNA reads TGTGCCAGCAGTTTCGGGGGATCTTACAATGAGCAGTTCTTC.

In the case of this clone: At one end the junction does not follow the germline gene, possibly because of a read error. V gene TRBV7-7 combines with J gene TRBJ2-5; the match to TRBD2 covers 10 bases. Looked up from germline, CDR1 is SSHAT and CDR2 is FNYEAQ (reference sequence). This CDR3 has 15 amino acids. The CDR3 DNA is TGTGCTAGCAGCATAGAGGCTAGCGGGAGACCCCCAATGTACTTC. It yields the protein CASSIEASGRPPMYF.

The chain employs TRBV5-1 and TRBJ1-2; 7 bases agree with TRBD1. The CDR3 covers 13 residues. The V gene end was trimmed by 5 bases and the J gene end by 4 bases; junction bases not matched to a gene: 5. Germline loops: CDR1 SGHRS, CDR2 YFSETQ. The CDR3 protein is CASSSDRVYGYTF. Written as DNA, the CDR3 is TGCGCCAGCAGTTCCGACAGGGTCTATGGCTACACCTTC.

The rearrangement links TRBV19 to TRBJ2-7; D possibly corresponds to TRBD1 (6 bases). Trimming took 5 bases from V and 6 from J, leaving 11 bases between them. The CDR3 contains 12 residues. Germline assignment: CDR1 LNHDA and CDR2 SQIVND (reference sequence). The CDR3 DNA reads as TGTGCCAGTAGTGTAAGAGGGGGCGAGCAGTACTTC. Its translation is CASSVRGGEQYF. Looking up the rest from reference TRBV19 and TRBJ2-7 gives the full variable domain: DGGITQSPKYLFRKEGQNVTLSCEQNLNHDAMYWYRQDPGQGLRLIYYSQIVNDFQKGDIAEGYSVSREKKESFPLTVTSAQKNPTAFYLCASSVRGGEQYFGPGTRLTVT.

The rearrangement uses TRBV19 and TRBJ2-3, with 11 bases aligning to TRBD2. The V and J ends lost 0 bases and 4 bases, in that order; junction bases with no gene match: 3. CDR1 is LNHDA, CDR2 SQIVND, per germline (reference sequence). CDR3 size: 16 residues. DNA for the CDR3: TGTGCCAGTAGTATAGATCTAGCGGGAGGTGCAGATACGCAGTATTTT. This translates into CASSIDLAGGADTQYF.

The chain joins TRBV7-8 to TRBJ1-1, with a possible D match to TRBD1 (5 bases). The V gene's germline CDR1 is SGHVS and CDR2 FQNEAQ. V shed 6 bases and J shed 5 bases, with 19 bases lying between them. This CDR3 comprises 15 residues. The CDR3 DNA is TGTGCCAGCAGTCAACCGGGGGAACGGCAGACTGAAGCTTTCTTT. Residues: CASSQPGERQTEAFF.

Details on this clone: Other DNA sequences in the sample encode the same CDR3. The chain carries TRBV28 and TRBJ1-5, with 7 bases lining up with TRBD1. The germline CDR1 and CDR2 sequences are MDHEN and SYDVKM. V was pared by 3 bases and J by 2 bases, with 1 base of the junction left unmatched. CDR3 size: 14 residues. CDR3 nucleotides: TGTGCCAGCAGTTTCGGGACAGGCAATCAGCCCCAGCATTTT. The encoded protein is CASSFGTGNQPQHF.

The V call is TRBV6-1, the J call TRBJ2-7, with D tentatively TRBD2 (5 bases). Germline lookup yields CDR1 MNHNS and CDR2 SASEGT. The CDR3 spans 15 residues. The V gene lost 6 bases and the J gene lost 4 bases, with 19 bases spanning the gap. CDR3 nucleotide sequence: TGTGCCAGCAGACCTTGGACTCAGGCGGATTACGAGCAGTACTTC. Its protein is CASRPWTQADYEQYF.